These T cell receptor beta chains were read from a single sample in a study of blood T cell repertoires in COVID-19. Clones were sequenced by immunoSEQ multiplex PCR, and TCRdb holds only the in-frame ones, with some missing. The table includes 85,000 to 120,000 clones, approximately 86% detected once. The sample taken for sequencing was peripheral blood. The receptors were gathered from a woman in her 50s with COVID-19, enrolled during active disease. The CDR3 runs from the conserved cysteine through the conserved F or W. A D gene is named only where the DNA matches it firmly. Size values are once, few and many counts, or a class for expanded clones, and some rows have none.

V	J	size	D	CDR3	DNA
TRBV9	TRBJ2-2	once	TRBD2	CASNPLAGSTGELFF	TGTGCCAGCAATCCTCTAGCGGGGAGCACCGGGGAGCTGTTTTTT
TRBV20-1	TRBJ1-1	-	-	CSATPRGEAFF	TGCAGTGCTACTCCCCGGGGGGAAGCTTTCTTT
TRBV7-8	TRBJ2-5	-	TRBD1	CASSWDRGETQYF	TGTGCCAGCAGCTGGGACAGGGGGGAGACCCAGTACTTC
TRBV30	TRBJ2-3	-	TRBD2	CAWRLLAGGTDTQYF	TGTGCCTGGAGGCTGTTAGCGGGGGGCACAGATACGCAGTATTTT
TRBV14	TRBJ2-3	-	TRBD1	CASSQDRLQGARADTQYF	TGTGCCAGCAGCCAAGATCGCTTACAGGGGGCTAGGGCAGATACGCAGTATTTT
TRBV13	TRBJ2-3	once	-	CASSLGGATDTQYF	TGTGCCAGCAGCTTAGGGGGGGCCACAGATACGCAGTATTTT
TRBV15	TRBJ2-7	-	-	CATSRDEGPYEQYF	TGTGCCACCAGCAGAGATGAGGGCCCCTACGAGCAGTACTTC
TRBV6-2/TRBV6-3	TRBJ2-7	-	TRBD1	CASSQGTGRSEQYF	TGTGCCAGCAGTCAGGGGACAGGGCGATCCGAGCAGTACTTC
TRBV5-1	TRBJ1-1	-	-	CASSLAPAGRGEAFF	TGCGCCAGCAGCTTGGCCCCTGCAGGTAGGGGGGAAGCTTTCTTT
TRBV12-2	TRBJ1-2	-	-	CASRLVSGGGPFNYGYTF	TGTGCAAGTCGCTTAGTATCGGGCGGGGGGCCTTTTAACTATGGCTACACCTTC
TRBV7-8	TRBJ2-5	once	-	CASSTTTGEVKTQYF	TGTGCCAGCAGCACTACTACAGGGGAGGTAAAGACCCAGTACTTC
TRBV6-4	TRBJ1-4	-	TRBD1	CASSDPTHPRDSLNEKLFF	TGTGCCAGCAGTGACCCGACTCACCCTAGGGACAGCCTCAATGAAAAACTGTTTTTT
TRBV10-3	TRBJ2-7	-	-	CAISESAEQYF	TGTGCCATCAGTGAGTCGGCCGAGCAGTACTTC
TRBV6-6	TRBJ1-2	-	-	CASSPYQGTYGYTF	TGTGCCAGCAGTCCCTATCAGGGTACCTATGGCTACACCTTC
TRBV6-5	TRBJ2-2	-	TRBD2	CASSSSGGANTGELFF	TGTGCCAGCAGTTCCAGCGGGGGGGCGAACACCGGGGAGCTGTTTTTT
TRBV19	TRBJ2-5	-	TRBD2	CASSPPLAGEQETQYF	TGTGCCAGTAGTCCCCCATTAGCGGGGGAGCAAGAGACCCAGTACTTC
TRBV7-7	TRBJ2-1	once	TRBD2	CASSKYSGGDSYNEQFF	TGTGCCAGCAGCAAGTATAGCGGGGGGGACTCCTACAATGAGCAGTTCTTC
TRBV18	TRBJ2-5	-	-	CASSPWRVSQETQYF	TGTGCCAGCTCACCATGGCGGGTGTCTCAAGAGACCCAGTACTTC
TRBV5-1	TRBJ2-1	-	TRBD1	CASSAPGTGGSHEQFF	TGCGCCAGCAGCGCACCCGGGACAGGGGGTAGCCATGAGCAGTTCTTC
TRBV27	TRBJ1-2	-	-	CASSSTGVPNYGYTF	TGTGCCAGCAGTTCAACAGGAGTTCCTAACTATGGCTACACCTTC
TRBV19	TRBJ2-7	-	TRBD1	CASSLGQGTTYEQYF	TGTGCCAGTAGTCTGGGACAGGGGACAACCTACGAGCAGTACTTC
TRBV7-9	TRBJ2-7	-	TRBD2	CASLSGGPEQYF	TGTGCCAGCCTTAGCGGGGGACCAGAGCAGTACTTC
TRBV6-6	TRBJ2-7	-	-	CASSYEYRGPEQYF	TGTGCCAGCAGTTATGAGTATAGGGGCCCCGAGCAGTACTTC
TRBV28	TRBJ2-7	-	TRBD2	CASSTVAGGLREQYF	TGTGCCAGCAGTACCGTAGCGGGGGGTCTTCGCGAGCAGTACTTC